The 32 T cell receptor beta chains presented below share a single source sample, sequenced in a study of OX40 agonist ivuxolimab in advanced cancers. Assay used: immunoSEQ multiplex PCR; TCRdb lists only in-frame clones, some missing. The data hold more than 45,000 clones, with 81% observed a single time. Sequencing was performed on CD4+ or CD8+ T cells sorted from blood, taken in a trial of the OX40 agonist ivuxolimab. The receptors were gathered from an adult with an advanced solid tumor such as melanoma, head and neck, liver or kidney cancer.

Only a few counts were recorded for this clone. The chain recombines TRBV28 with TRBJ2-1; 7 nucleotides match TRBD2. CDR1 MDHEN and CDR2 SYDVKM come from the germline V gene. The junction had 9 bases not matched to a gene; V was cut back by 3 bases and J by 7 bases. The CDR3 runs to 15 residues. This CDR3 is CASSFGLGERNEQFF. CDR3 sequence (DNA): TGTGCCAGCAGTTTCGGACTAGGCGAGCGGAATGAGCAGTTCTTC.

The chain couples TRBV11-2 to TRBJ2-1, with 7 bases identical to TRBD1. Germline CDR1 SGHAT, CDR2 FQNNGV. CDR3 size: 16 residues. The V segment lost 7 bases and the J segment 6 bases; nucleotides outside the gene matches: 15. The CDR3: CASTTRGEGASNEQFF. CDR3 DNA sequence: TGTGCCAGCACCACCCGGGGAGAGGGGGCGTCCAATGAGCAGTTCTTC.

This clone was found once. This rearrangement joins TRBV19 to TRBJ2-7; D unresolved. Germline V CDR1 and CDR2: LNHDA, SQIVND (reference sequence). V dropped 1 base and J dropped 3 bases, with 10 bases sitting between them. The CDR3 runs to 14 residues. The CDR3 coding sequence is TGTGCCAGTAGTATAGGGGCGGAGATCTACGAGCAGTACTTC. Its protein product is CASSIGAEIYEQYF.

The chain employs TRBV11-2 and TRBJ2-7; no reliable D call. V was trimmed by 3 bases and J by 3 bases, leaving 6 bases between them. CDR1 and CDR2 (germline): SGHAT, FQNNGV. This CDR3 has 12 residues. CDR3 residues: CASSFLGYEQYF. CDR3 nucleotides: TGTGCCAGCAGCTTTCTCGGCTACGAGCAGTACTTC. Filled out from reference TRBV11-2 and TRBJ2-7, the complete variable domain reads EAGVAQSPRYKIIEKRQSVAFWCNPISGHATLYWYQQILGQGPKLLIQFQNNGVVDDSQLPKDRFSAERLKGVDSTLKIQPAKLEDSAVYLCASSFLGYEQYFGPGTRLTVT.

The rearrangement joins TRBV5-8 to TRBJ2-5; 11 positions agree with TRBD2. Germline CDR1 and CDR2: SGHTS and YDEGEE. The CDR3 is 13 residues long. V trimming: 5 bases; J trimming: 4 bases; junction bases outside the gene matches: 1. CDR3 amino acids: CASRTSGTETQYF. In DNA form, the CDR3 reads TGTGCCAGCAGGACTAGCGGGACAGAGACCCAGTACTTC.

This chain links TRBV18 with TRBJ2-1, with a possible D match to TRBD2 (6 bases). In germline, CDR1 is KGHSH, CDR2 LQKENI. Trimming cost V 3 bases and J 4 bases, with 13 bases left between them. The CDR3 is 15 residues long. CDR3 loop: CASSPPSGEYNEQFF. The CDR3 DNA is TGTGCCAGCTCACCCCCTTCGGGAGAGTACAATGAGCAGTTCTTC.

The chain employs TRBV4-3 and TRBJ1-2; D might be TRBD1 (5 bases). Looked up from germline, CDR1 is LGHNA and CDR2 is YSLEER. This CDR3 is 15 amino acids long. V lost 1 base and J lost 4, with 13 bases in between. CDR3 sequence (DNA): TGCGCCAGCAGCCAAGCCTCCAGGGTGACCTATGGCTACACCTTC. Amino acids: CASSQASRVTYGYTF.

V gene TRBV2 combines with J gene TRBJ2-5; the match to TRBD2 covers 8 bases. The germline V gene has CDR1 SNHLY and CDR2 FYNNEI. CDR3 length: 13 amino acids. V gave up 6 bases and J gave up 5 bases; unmatched junction bases: 5. As DNA, the CDR3 is TGTGCCAGCAGGCGGGGGGCGCGTGAGACCCAGTACTTC. Its protein product is CASRRGARETQYF.

The V and J genes are TRBV30 and TRBJ2-3; 15 nucleotides agree with TRBD2. Germline V gene lookup returns CDR1 GTSNPN and CDR2 SVGIG (reference sequence). This CDR3 has 17 residues. Trimming removed 4 bases from V and 6 bases from J; junction bases left unmatched: 11. The CDR3 here is CAWTLITGLAGGDTQYF. The CDR3 DNA sequence: TGTGCCTGGACATTGATTACGGGACTAGCGGGAGGTGATACGCAGTATTTT.

The chain recombines TRBV19 with TRBJ2-5; TRBD2 aligns across 15 bases. CDR1 is LNHDA, CDR2 SQIVND, per germline (reference sequence). With 7 bases clipped from V and 2 bases from J, the junction kept 2 bases outside the gene matches. The CDR3 contains 15 residues. CDR3 sequence reads: CASTGLAGGQETQYF. CDR3 in DNA: TGTGCCAGTACCGGACTAGCGGGAGGGCAAGAGACCCAGTACTTC.

The CDR3 nucleotides are TGTGCCAGCAGCAGAACAGGGTACTCCTACGAGCAGTACTTC. Protein: CASSRTGYSYEQYF. The chain has TRBV25-1 and TRBJ2-7; a possible D gene is TRBD1 (6 bases). CDR1 MGHDK and CDR2 SYGVNS come from the germline V gene. The V gene lost 6 bases and the J gene lost 0 bases, with 12 bases spanning the gap. The CDR3 has 14 residues.

V usage is TRBV10-1 and J usage is TRBJ2-2, with TRBD2 matching 9 bases. V was clipped by 6 bases and J by 5 bases; unmatched bases: 4. This CDR3 is 14 amino acids long. Germline V gene lookup returns CDR1 WNHNN and CDR2 SYGVQD (reference sequence). CDR3 sequence (DNA): TGCGCCAGCAGGGCCCTAGCGGGGACCGGGGAGCTGTTTTTT. Protein: CASRALAGTGELFF.

This clone has just one count. The chain employs TRBV5-4 and TRBJ2-2, with 14 nucleotides matching TRBD2. The CDR3 is made up of 15 amino acids. The V gene end was trimmed by 4 bases and the J gene end by 6 bases; junction bases not matched to a gene: 2. Germline CDR1 SGHNT, CDR2 YYREEE (reference sequence). The CDR3 region has the DNA TGTGCCAGCAGCCTGACTAGCGGGAGGGCCGGGGAGCTGTTTTTT. Protein sequence: CASSLTSGRAGELFF.

This rearrangement joins TRBV5-1 to TRBJ1-2; maybe TRBD1 (5 bases). The CDR3 totals 14 residues. Germline-derived CDR1 and CDR2 are SGHRS and YFSETQ. V lost 4 bases to trimming and J lost 2 bases, with 12 bases between them. The CDR3 bases are TGCGCCAGCAGCCCCGGGGGAGCAAACTATGGCTACACCTTC. It specifies CASSPGGANYGYTF.

V usage is TRBV7-2 and J usage is TRBJ2-2; the D is unclear. The CDR3 has 14 residues. Trimming pared 1 base from V and 7 bases from J, leaving 10 bases between. The germline V gene encodes CDR1 SGHTA and CDR2 FQGNSA. The CDR3, as DNA: TGTGCCAGCAGCTTAGTCCCTGCTAGCGGGGAGCTGTTTTTT. Amino acids: CASSLVPASGELFF.

The genes are TRBV2 and TRBJ2-5; D is undetermined. There are 13 residues in the CDR3. Trimming stripped 4 bases from V and 0 bases from J, with 6 bases between. The germline V gene has CDR1 SNHLY and CDR2 FYNNEI. The CDR3 protein is CASSGRDQETQYF. Written as DNA, the CDR3 is TGTGCCAGCAGTGGACGGGACCAAGAGACCCAGTACTTC.

This rearrangement joins TRBV21-1 to TRBJ1-6; the table's D gene call, TRBD1, was not cross checked with the DNA. TRBV21-1 is deemed a pseudogene. The length of the CDR3 is 17 residues. The CDR3 here is CASSKDGVRDRNSPLHF. The CDR3 region has the DNA TGTGCCAGCAGCAAGGACGGCGTCCGGGACAGAAATTCACCCCTCCACTTT.

The genes are TRBV6-1 and TRBJ2-7; the D gene is possibly TRBD2 (6 bases). Trimming left V 2 bases short and J 3 bases short, with 11 bases between. The CDR3 is made up of 14 amino acids. Germline V gene data show CDR1 as MNHNS and CDR2 as SASEGT. The CDR3 DNA is TGTGCCAGCAGTGAAATGGCGGGGCTCTACGAGCAGTACTTC. Translated: CASSEMAGLYEQYF.

The chain has TRBV6-5 and TRBJ2-5; 7 nucleotides align to TRBD2. CDR1 is MNHEY and CDR2 is SVGAGI in the germline V gene. Losses at the gene ends were 0 bases for V and 3 bases for J; bases not matched to a gene: 4. This CDR3 spans 15 amino acids. CDR3 region: CASSYSAGTKETQYF. The CDR3, as DNA: TGTGCCAGCAGTTACTCAGCGGGAACGAAAGAGACCCAGTACTTC.

This chain uses TRBV19 with TRBJ1-1; D might be TRBD1 (6 bases). The germline gives CDR1 LNHDA, CDR2 SQIVND (reference sequence). The CDR3 has 14 amino acids. V shed 5 bases and J shed 1 base, with 11 bases lying between them. CDR3 loop: CASSLGRGNTEAFF. The CDR3 DNA reads as TGTGCCAGTAGTTTGGGCAGGGGGAACACTGAAGCTTTCTTT.

The chain employs TRBV6-5 and TRBJ1-6; D is unresolved. CDR1 and CDR2 from the germline V gene are MNHEY and SVGAGI. Trimming removed 7 bases from V and 0 bases from J, with 7 bases in between. CDR3 size: 14 residues. This CDR3 reads CASTLSSYNSPLHF. The CDR3 nucleotides are TGTGCCAGCACTTTGAGCTCCTATAATTCACCCCTCCACTTT.

V and J are TRBV2 and TRBJ1-5; D perhaps matches TRBD1 (5 bases). Trimming stripped 7 bases from V and 2 bases from J, with 9 bases between. The germline CDR1 and CDR2 sequences are SNHLY and FYNNEI. The CDR3 loop spans 13 amino acids. The CDR3: CASNAGGNQPQHF. As DNA, the CDR3 is TGTGCCAGCAACGCGGGGGGCAATCAGCCCCAGCATTTT.

The genes are TRBV4-1 and TRBJ1-2, with D possibly being TRBD1 (5 bases). Deletions cut 5 bases from V and 4 bases from J, with 17 bases between. The CDR3 is 15 amino acids. Per germline, CDR1 MGHRA and CDR2 YSYEKL. The CDR3: CASSSSAGDGYGYTF. DNA of the CDR3: TGCGCCAGCAGCTCCTCCGCGGGGGATGGCTATGGCTACACCTTC.

This rearrangement joins TRBV6-6 to TRBJ1-4; 9 bases fit TRBD1. This CDR3 is built from 14 residues. Unmatched junction bases numbered 7, after V lost 7 bases and J lost 7 bases. CDR1 MNHNY and CDR2 SVGAGI come from the germline V gene (reference sequence). The CDR3 sequence: CASTTGQGGEKLFF. The CDR3 DNA reads as TGTGCCAGCACCACGGGACAGGGCGGTGAAAAACTGTTTTTT.

On this clone itself: An end of the junction does not agree with germline; a read error may underlie this. The V and J genes are TRBV2 and TRBJ2-7; D possibly matches TRBD1 or TRBD2 (5 bases each). Germline lookup yields CDR1 SNHLY and CDR2 FYNNEI. The CDR3 runs 15 residues. CDR3 loop: CASRPGTQRSSEQYF. The CDR3 DNA reads as TGTGCCAGCCGCCCCGGGACCCAAAGGTCCTCCGAGCAGTACTTC.

This chain joins TRBV7-8 and TRBJ1-3, with D hard to call. The CDR3 extends over 14 amino acids. The V and J ends lost 5 bases and 0 bases respectively, with 8 bases between them. Germline assignment: CDR1 SGHVS and CDR2 FQNEAQ. This chain's CDR3 is CASSREYSGNTIYF. The DNA of the CDR3 is TGTGCCAGCAGCAGGGAATACTCTGGAAACACCATATATTTT. Full variable domain (outside the CDR3, taken from reference TRBV7-8 and TRBJ1-3): GAGVSQSPRYKVAKRGQDVALRCDPISGHVSLFWYQQALGQGPEFLTYFQNEAQLDKSGLPSDRFFAERPEGSVSTLKIQRTQQEDSAVYLCASSREYSGNTIYFGEGSWLTVV.

This rearrangement joins TRBV6-5 to TRBJ2-7, with 9 bases that match TRBD1. The V segment lost 6 bases and the J segment 4 bases; nucleotides outside the gene matches: 10. The CDR3 totals 15 residues. From germline, CDR1 is MNHEY and CDR2 SVGAGI. CDR3 region: CASSSGTGNEYEQYF. CDR3 bases: TGTGCCAGCAGCTCCGGGACAGGGAACGAGTACGAGCAGTACTTC.

A few counts support this clone. The chain is built from TRBV9 and TRBJ1-1; D not certain. Trimming removed 0 bases from V and 1 base from J, with 4 bases in between. Germline-derived CDR1 and CDR2 are SGDLS and YYNGEE. The length of the CDR3 is 13 residues. The CDR3 here is CASSVGTNTEAFF. CDR3 sequence (DNA): TGTGCCAGCAGCGTAGGGACGAACACTGAAGCTTTCTTT.

This chain connects TRBV30 to TRBJ1-5; a weak D match, TRBD1 (5 bases). V shed 2 bases and J shed 4 bases, with 9 bases lying between them. In germline, CDR1 is GTSNPN, CDR2 SVGIG (reference sequence). The CDR3 consists of 13 residues. The CDR3 region is CAWSPGPNQPQHF. The CDR3 bases are TGTGCCTGGAGTCCGGGACCTAATCAGCCCCAGCATTTT.

V and J are TRBV19 and TRBJ2-5; 9 bases fit TRBD1. The CDR3 has 13 amino acids. The germline gives CDR1 LNHDA, CDR2 SQIVND (reference sequence). The V segment lost 8 bases and the J segment 4 bases; nucleotides outside the gene matches: 5. The CDR3 region is CASARDRAETQYF. The CDR3 DNA reads as TGTGCCAGTGCGCGGGACAGGGCAGAGACCCAGTACTTC.

The chain links TRBV10-2 to TRBJ2-5; TRBD2 might be the D (7 bases). The CDR3 totals 16 residues. Germline CDR1 and CDR2: WSHSY and SAAADI. V shed 0 bases and J shed 3 bases, with 14 bases lying between them. The CDR3 DNA follows: TGCGCCAGCAGTGAGTCTTCGGGGGGCGCGGAAGAGACCCAGTACTTC. Its protein product is CASSESSGGAEETQYF.

This chain links TRBV7-6 with TRBJ2-7, with 9 bases aligning to TRBD1. The germline V gene has CDR1 SGHVS and CDR2 FNYEAQ. Trimming took 4 bases from V and 12 from J; bases not matched to a gene: 7. The CDR3 is made up of 12 amino acids. The CDR3 bases are TGTGCCAGCAGCTCACAGGGGGCCGAATTGTACTTC. Encoded protein: CASSSQGAELYF.